Described below is a single TCR beta chain sequence and its context. The data derive from a study of PD-L1 blockade in urothelial cancer. As for the study in general: Beginning in about 2014, patients received atezolizumab, given as 1,200 mg intravenously every 3 weeks. Among blood samples, the median T cell count was approximately 150,000. Blood analyses occurred 3 weeks (second dose) and 6 weeks post treatment start.

Indicated time point: peripheral blood 6 weeks after treatment start. The germline gives CDR1 MGHRA, CDR2 YSYEKL. V lost 0 bases to trimming and J lost 5 bases, with 8 bases between them. The length of the CDR3 is 14 residues. Assay used: immunoSEQ multiplex PCR; TCRdb lists only in-frame clones, some missing. The data contain about 120,000 clones, 80% to 90% of them seen just once; the ten biggest clones take up 1.7%. This clonotype originated in a man in his 60s with urothelial cancer. Here the sequenced sample was PBMCs, taken around atezolizumab (anti-PD-L1) treatment. This chain joins TRBV4-1 and TRBJ2-4; possible D gene TRBD2, 6 bases. CDR3 residues: CASSQERRENIQYF. In DNA form, the CDR3 reads TGCGCCAGCAGCCAAGAGAGGAGGGAAAACATTCAGTACTTC.